Listed here are 24 T cell receptor beta chains from one sample, sequenced in a study of cytotoxic CD8 clonotypes in ibrutinib-treated CLL. The protocol was immunoSEQ multiplex PCR, while the TCRdb copy is restricted to in-frame clones and leaves out a portion. The sample has over 95,000 clones; 45% to 65% are singletons. This sample comprised PBMCs, obtained after 24 months of ibrutinib treatment. Receptor source: a human donor with chronic lymphocytic leukemia.

This rearrangement joins TRBV5-6 to TRBJ1-5; 8 bases align to TRBD1. Trimming removed 0 bases from V and 4 bases from J; junction bases left unmatched: 6. Germline V CDR1 and CDR2: SGHDT, YYEEEE. This CDR3 has 16 amino acids. CDR3 region: CASSLADRAFNQPQHF. CDR3 sequence (DNA): TGTGCCAGCAGCTTGGCGGACAGGGCTTTTAATCAGCCCCAGCATTTT.

The chain links TRBV7-8 to TRBJ1-3; D is ambiguous. Germline V gene lookup returns CDR1 SGHVS and CDR2 FQNEAQ. Deletions cut 4 bases from V and 2 bases from J, with 12 bases between. The CDR3 is 15 amino acids. The CDR3 loop is CASSSPTVPGNTIYF. CDR3 bases: TGTGCCAGCAGCTCCCCGACTGTCCCTGGAAACACCATATATTTT.

This clone was seen only a few times. The V gene is TRBV19, the J gene TRBJ2-3, with TRBD2 identical over 10 bases. V lost 4 bases and J lost 0; bases outside the gene matches: 1. The CDR3 has 15 residues. Germline V CDR1 and CDR2: LNHDA, SQIVND (reference sequence). Here the CDR3 reads CASSTTSGSTDTQYF. The CDR3 bases are TGTGCCAGTAGTACGACTAGCGGGAGCACAGATACGCAGTATTTT. Supplemented by reference TRBV19 and TRBJ2-3, the full variable domain reads DGGITQSPKYLFRKEGQNVTLSCEQNLNHDAMYWYRQDPGQGLRLIYYSQIVNDFQKGDIAEGYSVSREKKESFPLTVTSAQKNPTAFYLCASSTTSGSTDTQYFGPGTRLTVL.

The chain uses TRBV6-5 and TRBJ2-7, with D possibly TRBD1 on 6 matching bases. The CDR3 runs 13 residues. V lost 9 bases and J 1 base, leaving 13 bases between the germline ends. Germline CDR1 reads MNHEY; CDR2 reads SVGAGI. The CDR3 region is CASRTVGSYEQYF. For the CDR3, the DNA is TGTGCCAGTAGGACAGTCGGTTCCTACGAGCAGTACTTC.

The chain links TRBV5-1 to TRBJ1-2; D gene unclear. Trimming took 0 bases from V and 8 from J, leaving 11 bases between them. Germline CDR1 reads SGHRS; CDR2 reads YFSETQ. This CDR3 region has 13 residues. The CDR3 sequence: CASSLEGLEGYTF. In nucleotides, the CDR3 is TGCGCCAGCAGCTTGGAAGGGCTCGAGGGCTACACCTTC.

The chain joins TRBV11-2 to TRBJ1-2; D might be TRBD1 (6 bases). Germline assignment: CDR1 SGHAT and CDR2 FQNNGV. The CDR3 loop spans 16 amino acids. With 2 bases removed from V and 5 bases from J, the gap between germline ends came to 18 bases. Here the CDR3 reads CASSLSGNRDIYGYTF. CDR3 coding DNA: TGTGCCAGCAGCTTAAGTGGGAACCGGGACATATATGGCTACACCTTC.

This clone was observed a few times. V is TRBV23-1 and J is TRBJ2-7; no clear D. TRBV23-1 is treated as an ORF (open reading frame) with a function not yet certain. The length of the CDR3 is 12 residues. The V gene lost 7 bases and the J gene lost 2 bases, with 9 bases spanning the gap. The CDR3 spells CASMDRTYEQYF. CDR3 in DNA: TGCGCCAGCATGGACCGAACCTACGAGCAGTACTTC.

The genes are TRBV5-6 and TRBJ2-7; TRBD1 is a possible D gene (6 bases). The CDR3 has 16 amino acids. Trimming left V 3 bases short and J 0 bases short, with 16 bases between. The germline gives CDR1 SGHDT, CDR2 YYEEEE. In DNA, the CDR3 is TGTGCCAGCAGCTCAATACAGGGCCGGATCTCCTACGAGCAGTACTTC. It encodes CASSSIQGRISYEQYF.

This clone occurred a few times. The chain employs TRBV9 and TRBJ1-6, with TRBD1 identical over 10 bases. The germline gives CDR1 SGDLS, CDR2 YYNGEE. The J segment lost 4 bases and the V segment lost 3 bases, leaving 4 bases of the junction unmatched. This CDR3 is built from 16 residues. CDR3 loop: CASSGQGATYNSPLHF. The CDR3 DNA sequence: TGTGCCAGCAGCGGACAGGGGGCGACATATAATTCACCCCTCCACTTT.

The genes are TRBV28 and TRBJ2-7, with D hard to call. The CDR3 has 14 residues. Germline-derived CDR1 and CDR2 are MDHEN and SYDVKM. Trimming removed 6 bases from V and 0 bases from J, with 12 bases in between. The CDR3 nucleotides are TGTGCCAGCAGGTCGGTGGGATTCTCCTACGAGCAGTACTTC. Encoded protein: CASRSVGFSYEQYF.

The rearrangement joins TRBV15 to TRBJ2-7; the D call may be TRBD1 or TRBD2 (5 bases each). There are 17 residues in the CDR3. Looked up from germline, CDR1 is LNHNV and CDR2 is YYDKDF (reference sequence). The V gene lost 0 bases and the J gene lost 6 bases, with 21 bases spanning the gap. CDR3 protein: CATSRDDLPGPRTEQYF. CDR3 coding DNA: TGTGCCACCAGCAGAGATGACTTACCGGGACCCCGGACCGAGCAGTACTTC.

This clone occurred once. The chain has TRBV5-1 and TRBJ2-5, with D tentatively TRBD1 or TRBD2 (5 bases each). Trimming pared 0 bases from V and 5 bases from J, leaving 14 bases between. Germline V CDR1 and CDR2: SGHRS, YFSETQ. This CDR3 comprises 15 residues. The CDR3 nucleotides read TGCGCCAGCAGCTTGGCCCCAGGGAGATGGGAGACCCAGTACTTC. Translated, it gives CASSLAPGRWETQYF. The full variable domain, its missing parts supplied by reference TRBV5-1 and TRBJ2-5, is KAGVTQTPRYLIKTRGQQVTLSCSPISGHRSVSWYQQTPGQGLQFLFEYFSETQRNKGNFPGRFSGRQFSNSRSEMNVSTLELGDSALYLCASSLAPGRWETQYFGPGTRLLVL.

The V gene is TRBV6-1, the J gene TRBJ2-2; D may be TRBD1 (5 bases). V was trimmed by 4 bases and J by 6 bases, leaving 12 bases between them. The CDR3 loop spans 14 amino acids. CDR1 is MNHNS, CDR2 SASEGT, per germline. In DNA, the CDR3 is TGTGCCAGCAGTGCTATAGGGGCGCCCGGGGAGCTGTTTTTT. Translating gives CASSAIGAPGELFF.

The chain combines TRBV6-1 with TRBJ2-1; 7 bases map to TRBD1. The V segment lost 4 bases and the J segment 3 bases; nucleotides outside the gene matches: 15. CDR1 MNHNS and CDR2 SASEGT come from the germline V gene. The CDR3 extends over 18 amino acids. Here the CDR3 reads CASSGSIGGLTSYNEQFF. The CDR3 region has the DNA TGTGCCAGCAGTGGCTCAATAGGGGGCCTAACAAGCTACAATGAGCAGTTCTTC.

The J gene is TRBJ2-1, the V gene TRBV29-1; 7 bases fit TRBD1. Trimming at V came to 5 bases and at J to 2 bases, leaving 6 bases not matched to a gene. Germline V lookup: CDR1 SQVTM, CDR2 ANQGSEA. This CDR3 region has 14 residues. The CDR3 DNA reads as TGCAGCGTTACCAGGGGGATCGCCTACAATGAGCAGTTCTTC. As protein: CSVTRGIAYNEQFF.

In its sample, this clone was seen once. This sequence joins TRBV18 and TRBJ2-7, with D possibly being TRBD1 (6 bases). CDR1 KGHSH and CDR2 LQKENI come from the germline V gene. This CDR3 is 14 amino acids long. The ends were cut back, 6 bases at V and 5 bases at J, with 17 bases in the middle. CDR3 region: CASSRGEPGDEQYF. CDR3 nucleotide sequence: TGTGCCAGCTCCAGGGGAGAGCCCGGGGACGAGCAGTACTTC.

The chain carries TRBV4-1 and TRBJ2-4, with 9 bases identical to TRBD1. The CDR3 runs to 15 residues. V was clipped by 4 bases and J by 6 bases; unmatched bases: 7. Germline CDR1 reads MGHRA; CDR2 reads YSYEKL. CDR3 nucleotides: TGCGCCAGCAGCCCCCTGGGACAGGGAAGAAACATTCAGTACTTC. This codes for CASSPLGQGRNIQYF.

V and J are TRBV4-1 and TRBJ2-1; 7 bases align to TRBD1. V lost 3 bases and J lost 8; bases outside the gene matches: 13. Germline loops: CDR1 MGHRA, CDR2 YSYEKL. The CDR3 length is 16 residues. The CDR3, as DNA: TGCGCCAGCAGCCATGGGACAGAGGGGCGAATCCATGAGCAGTTCTTC. Translating gives CASSHGTEGRIHEQFF.

V and J are TRBV5-1 and TRBJ2-1, with 10 nucleotides matching TRBD2. Unmatched junction bases numbered 7, after V lost 6 bases and J lost 4 bases. Looked up from germline, CDR1 is SGHRS and CDR2 is YFSETQ. CDR3 size: 15 residues. Here the CDR3 DNA reads TGCGCCAGCACCCCCCTAGCGGGAGATTACAATGAGCAGTTCTTC. This codes for CASTPLAGDYNEQFF.

This clone was counted only a few times. The CDR3 DNA is TGTGCCAGCAGCCAAGGACAGGGGTACCAAGAGACCCAGTACTTC. Protein: CASSQGQGYQETQYF. The rearrangement uses TRBV5-6 and TRBJ2-5; 9 positions agree with TRBD1. CDR1 is SGHDT, CDR2 YYEEEE, per germline. With 4 bases clipped from V and 0 bases from J, the junction kept 4 bases outside the gene matches. The CDR3 is 15 amino acids.

The CDR3 nucleotides are TGTGCCAGCTGGGGGAGTGGCTACACCTTC. It codes for CASWGSGYTF. J is TRBJ1-2 and V is TRBV6-6; weak D call: TRBD1 (5 bases). Germline CDR1 MNHNY, CDR2 SVGAGI (reference sequence). The CDR3 loop spans 10 amino acids. The ends were cut back, 8 bases at V and 7 bases at J, with 8 bases in the middle.

The chain combines TRBV7-8 with TRBJ1-1; unclear D gene. Germline-derived CDR1 and CDR2 are SGHVS and FQNEAQ. This CDR3 comprises 14 residues. The germline V and J ends were trimmed by 3 bases and 1 base, with 9 bases remaining between them. CDR3 in amino acids: CASSFRGTNTEAFF. CDR3 coding DNA: TGTGCCAGCAGCTTCCGGGGAACGAACACTGAAGCTTTCTTT. The complete variable domain, with remaining parts taken from reference TRBV7-8 and TRBJ1-1, reads GAGVSQSPRYKVAKRGQDVALRCDPISGHVSLFWYQQALGQGPEFLTYFQNEAQLDKSGLPSDRFFAERPEGSVSTLKIQRTQQEDSAVYLCASSFRGTNTEAFFGQGTRLTVV.

The V call is TRBV6-1, the J call TRBJ1-3; D is undetermined. The V gene's germline CDR1 is MNHNS and CDR2 SASEGT. The CDR3 has 14 amino acids. V was clipped by 4 bases and J by 3 bases, with 10 bases between them. The CDR3 reads CASSVRWDGNTIYF. CDR3 nucleotides: TGTGCCAGCAGTGTCCGCTGGGATGGAAACACCATATATTTT.

The gene calls are TRBV21-1 and TRBJ2-5. TRBV21-1 is an annotated pseudogene. This CDR3 has 14 residues. This CDR3 reads CASSKGGDWETQYF. The CDR3 DNA reads as TGTGCCAGCAGCAAAGGAGGGGATTGGGAGACCCAGTACTTC.